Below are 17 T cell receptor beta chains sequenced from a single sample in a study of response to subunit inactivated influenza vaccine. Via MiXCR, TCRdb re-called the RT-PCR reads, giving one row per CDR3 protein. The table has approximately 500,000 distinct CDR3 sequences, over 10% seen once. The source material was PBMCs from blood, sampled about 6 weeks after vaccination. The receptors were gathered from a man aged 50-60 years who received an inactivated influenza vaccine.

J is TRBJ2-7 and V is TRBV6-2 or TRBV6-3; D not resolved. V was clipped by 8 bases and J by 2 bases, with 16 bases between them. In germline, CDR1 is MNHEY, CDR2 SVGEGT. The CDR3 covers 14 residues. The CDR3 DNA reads TGTGCCAGCCCCTATTCGAACAGAACCTACGAGCAGTACTTC. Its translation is CASPYSNRTYEQYF.

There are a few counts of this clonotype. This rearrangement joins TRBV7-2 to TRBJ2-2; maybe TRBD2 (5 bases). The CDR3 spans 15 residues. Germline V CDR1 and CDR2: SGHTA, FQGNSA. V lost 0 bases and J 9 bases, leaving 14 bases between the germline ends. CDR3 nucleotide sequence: TGTGCCAGCAGCTTAGCTGGGCTAGCAACCAGGGAGCTGTTTTTT. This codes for CASSLAGLATRELFF.

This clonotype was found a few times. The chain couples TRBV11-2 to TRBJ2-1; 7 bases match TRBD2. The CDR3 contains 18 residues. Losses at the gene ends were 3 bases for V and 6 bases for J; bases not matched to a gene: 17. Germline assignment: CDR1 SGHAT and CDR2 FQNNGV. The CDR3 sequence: CASSFLSVGGGYGNEQFF. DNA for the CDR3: TGTGCCAGCAGCTTCTTGTCGGTTGGCGGGGGATATGGCAATGAGCAGTTCTTC.

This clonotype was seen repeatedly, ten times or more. CDR3 nucleotide sequence: TGCAGTGCTCCCAGGAATCTGTGGGAGCAGTACTTC. Encoded protein: CSAPRNLWEQYF. The V and J genes are TRBV20-1 and TRBJ2-7; no definite D call. The V gene lost 5 bases and the J gene lost 7 bases, with 15 bases spanning the gap. The length of the CDR3 is 12 residues. Germline V lookup: CDR1 DFQATT, CDR2 SNEGSKA (reference sequence).

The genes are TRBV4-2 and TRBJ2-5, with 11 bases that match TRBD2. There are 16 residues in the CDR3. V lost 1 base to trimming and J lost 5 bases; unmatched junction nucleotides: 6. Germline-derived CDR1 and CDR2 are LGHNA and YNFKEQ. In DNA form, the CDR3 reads TGTGCCAGCAGCCAAGTGGGACTAGCGGAGGGTGAGACCCAGTACTTC. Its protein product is CASSQVGLAEGETQYF.

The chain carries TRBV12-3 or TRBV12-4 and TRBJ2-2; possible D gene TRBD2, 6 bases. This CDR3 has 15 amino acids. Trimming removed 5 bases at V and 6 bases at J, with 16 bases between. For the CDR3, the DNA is TGTGCCAGCAGTATAACTAGCCCCAGCCCCGGGGAGCTGTTTTTT. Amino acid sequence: CASSITSPSPGELFF.

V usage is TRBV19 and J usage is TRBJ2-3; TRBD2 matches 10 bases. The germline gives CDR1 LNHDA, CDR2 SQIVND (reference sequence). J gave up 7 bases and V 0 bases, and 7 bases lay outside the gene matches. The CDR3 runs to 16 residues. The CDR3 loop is CASSIDASGSRNTQYF. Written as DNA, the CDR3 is TGTGCCAGTAGTATAGACGCTAGCGGGAGCAGGAATACGCAGTATTTT.

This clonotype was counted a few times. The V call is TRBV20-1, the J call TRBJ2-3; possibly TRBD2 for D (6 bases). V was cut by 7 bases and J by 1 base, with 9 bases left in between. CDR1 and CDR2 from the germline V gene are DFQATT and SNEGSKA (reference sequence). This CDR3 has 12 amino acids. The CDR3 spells CSGQRGTDTQYF. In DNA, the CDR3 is TGCAGTGGGCAGCGGGGCACAGATACGCAGTATTTT.

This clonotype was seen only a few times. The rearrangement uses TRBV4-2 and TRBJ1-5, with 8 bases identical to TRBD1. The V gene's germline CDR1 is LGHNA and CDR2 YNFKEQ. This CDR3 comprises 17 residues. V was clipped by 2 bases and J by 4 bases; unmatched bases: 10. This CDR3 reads CASSQLSGGKGNQPQHF. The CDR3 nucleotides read TGTGCCAGCAGCCAATTATCAGGGGGCAAAGGGAATCAGCCCCAGCATTTT.

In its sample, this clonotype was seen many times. Here the CDR3 reads CSAKKGEETQYF. CDR3 coding DNA: TGCAGTGCCAAGAAGGGGGAAGAGACCCAGTACTTC. The J gene is TRBJ2-5, the V gene TRBV20-1; weak D call: TRBD1 (6 bases). The V gene's germline CDR1 is DFQATT and CDR2 SNEGSKA (reference sequence). This CDR3 spans 12 amino acids. V was trimmed by 6 bases and J by 3 bases, leaving 11 bases between them.

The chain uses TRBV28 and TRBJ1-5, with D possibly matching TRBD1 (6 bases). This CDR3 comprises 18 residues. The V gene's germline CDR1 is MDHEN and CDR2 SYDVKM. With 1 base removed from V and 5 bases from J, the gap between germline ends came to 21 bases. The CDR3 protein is CASSLSARYRALYQPQHF. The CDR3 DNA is TGTGCCAGCAGTTTATCAGCCCGATACAGGGCCCTCTATCAGCCCCAGCATTTT.

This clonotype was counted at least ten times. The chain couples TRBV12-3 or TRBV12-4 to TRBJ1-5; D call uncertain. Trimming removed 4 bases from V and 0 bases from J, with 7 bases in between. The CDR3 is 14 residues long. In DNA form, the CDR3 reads TGTGCCAGCAGTTGGGGAGATAGCAATCAGCCCCAGCATTTT. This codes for CASSWGDSNQPQHF.

CDR3 protein: CASSDRGLGGYTF. The CDR3 region has the DNA TGTGCCAGCAGTGACAGGGGGCTGGGGGGCTACACCTTC. This chain joins TRBV25-1 and TRBJ1-2; TRBD1 aligns across 8 bases. The CDR3 covers 13 residues. Germline values: CDR1 MGHDK, CDR2 SYGVNS. Trimming at V came to 3 bases and at J to 8 bases, leaving 5 bases not matched to a gene.

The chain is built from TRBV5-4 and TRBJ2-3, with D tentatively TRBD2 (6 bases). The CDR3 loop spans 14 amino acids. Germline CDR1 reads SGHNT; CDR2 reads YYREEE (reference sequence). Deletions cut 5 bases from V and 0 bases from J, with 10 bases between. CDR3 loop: CASRGLSSTDTQYF. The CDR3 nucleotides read TGTGCCAGCAGAGGACTAAGCAGCACAGATACGCAGTATTTT.

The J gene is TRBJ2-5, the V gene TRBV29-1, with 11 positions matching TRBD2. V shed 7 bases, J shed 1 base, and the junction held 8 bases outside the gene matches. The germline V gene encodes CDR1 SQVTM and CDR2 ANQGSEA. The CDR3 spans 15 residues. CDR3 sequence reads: CSAYLAGGLQETQYF. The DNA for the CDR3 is TGCAGCGCGTACCTAGCGGGAGGCCTCCAAGAGACCCAGTACTTC.

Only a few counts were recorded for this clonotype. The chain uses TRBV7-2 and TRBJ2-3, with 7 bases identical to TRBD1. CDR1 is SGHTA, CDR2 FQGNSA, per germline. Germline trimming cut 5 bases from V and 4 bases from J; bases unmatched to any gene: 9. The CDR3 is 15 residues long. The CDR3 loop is CASSMPGTAADTQYF. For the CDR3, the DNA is TGTGCCAGCAGCATGCCCGGGACAGCCGCAGATACGCAGTATTTT.

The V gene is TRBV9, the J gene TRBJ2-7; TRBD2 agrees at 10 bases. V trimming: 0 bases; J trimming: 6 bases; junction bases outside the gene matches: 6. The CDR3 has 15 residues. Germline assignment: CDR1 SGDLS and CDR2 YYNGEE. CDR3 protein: CASSVDPSGRGEQYF. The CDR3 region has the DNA TGTGCCAGCAGCGTAGATCCTAGCGGGAGAGGCGAGCAGTACTTC.